This T cell receptor (beta chain) derives from a study of post-analysis software for immune sequencing data. For the study at large: The patients showed relapsing-remitting, secondary progressive and progressive-relapsing multiple sclerosis courses. General observations from the study: F-measure co-clustering was strong for batch-matched samples. A handful of TRBV segments appeared more often in patients than in controls, and TRBV5-6, TRBV5-1 and TRBV20-1 were among these. Significantly lower normalized Chao1 diversity was seen in multiple sclerosis patients than in controls.

cDNA libraries for TCR beta contained unique molecular identifiers. Roughly 0.5 million cDNA molecules were obtained from approximately 1 to 10 million T cells. TCRdb called the PCR reads again in MiXCR, with one record for every CDR3 protein. This repertoire shows 350,000 to 500,000 distinct CDR3 sequences, roughly 38% found once; its top ten account for around 8%. CDR3 size: 17 residues. Germline CDR1 and CDR2: MDHEN and SYDVKM. The V and J ends lost 0 bases and 1 base, in that order; junction bases with no gene match: 3. Comments on this clonotype: The antigen remains unidentified.

The TCR originated in a girl aged 2 to 9 with multiple sclerosis. The chain employs TRBV28 and TRBJ2-3; TRBD2 aligns across 11 bases. Source material: blood. CDR3 in amino acids: CASSLWELAGGTDTQYF. The CDR3 DNA follows: TGTGCCAGCAGTTTATGGGAACTAGCGGGAGGCACAGATACGCAGTATTTT.